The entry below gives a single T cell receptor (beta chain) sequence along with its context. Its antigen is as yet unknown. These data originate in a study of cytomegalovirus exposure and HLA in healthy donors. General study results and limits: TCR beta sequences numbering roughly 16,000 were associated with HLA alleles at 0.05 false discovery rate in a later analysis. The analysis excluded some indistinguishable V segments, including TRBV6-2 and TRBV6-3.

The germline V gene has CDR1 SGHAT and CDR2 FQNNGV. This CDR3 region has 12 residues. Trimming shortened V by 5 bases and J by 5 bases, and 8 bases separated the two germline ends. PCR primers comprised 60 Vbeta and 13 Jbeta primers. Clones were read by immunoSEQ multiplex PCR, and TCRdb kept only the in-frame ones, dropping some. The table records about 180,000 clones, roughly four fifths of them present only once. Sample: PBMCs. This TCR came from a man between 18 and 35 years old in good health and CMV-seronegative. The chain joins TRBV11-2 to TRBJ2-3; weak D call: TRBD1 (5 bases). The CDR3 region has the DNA TGTGCCAGCAGCGGGGCTGGAGATACGCAGTATTTT. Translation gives CASSGAGDTQYF.